This paragraph covers one TCR beta chain sequence. Antigen: not known. Generation of TCR cDNA used 5'RACE template switching (which added a universal primer site and UMIs). TCRdb reanalysed the 5' RACE reads using MiXCR and keeps one entry per CDR3 protein. The table shows approximately 340,000 distinct CDR3 sequences, with 8.5% to 9% occurring only once. The data derive from a study of T cells after yellow fever vaccination. Study-level results: Across the CD4 and CD8 compartments, a small share of clonotypes was present in both. By day 5 rather than day 15, the secondary response had peaked, though it was weaker.

This CDR3 region has 18 residues. V gave up 1 base and J gave up 0 bases; unmatched junction bases: 7. The germline V gene encodes CDR1 SGHRS and CDR2 YFSETQ. The starting material was PBMCs, obtained on the day of the first yellow fever vaccination. The chain recombines TRBV5-1 with TRBJ2-3; 11 bases map to TRBD2. The sequence derives from a man in his late teens or twenties who received the YFV17D yellow fever vaccine. CDR3 nucleotides: TGCGCCAGCAGCTTGCTTAGCGGGGGGGCTTCTAGCACAGATACGCAGTATTTT. Protein: CASSLLSGGASSTDTQYF.